This T cell receptor beta chain stems from a study of blood T cell repertoires in COVID-19. Study context: The origin of the acute and convalescent COVID-19 samples was the United States, Italy and Spain.

In germline, CDR1 is GTSNPN, CDR2 SVGIG (reference sequence). Germline trimming cut 3 bases from V and 6 bases from J; bases unmatched to any gene: 6. The CDR3 sequence is 14 residues long. Per the original data handling: Reference gene primer amplification gave nucleated cell count estimates. The data were produced by immunoSEQ multiplex PCR, yet TCRdb's version contains in-frame clones alone and is incomplete. That table gives V, J and clone size, and the DNA gave D and trimming. Of roughly 230,000 clones in the sample, about 83% were seen once. The sample consisted of peripheral blood. The TCR was taken from a human donor in a cohort sampled during active COVID-19. The chain is built from TRBV30 and TRBJ1-5; TRBD1 agrees at 9 bases. The CDR3 DNA reads TGTGCCTGGAGGAAACAGGGGGCAGGTCAGCCCCAGCATTTT. It specifies CAWRKQGAGQPQHF.